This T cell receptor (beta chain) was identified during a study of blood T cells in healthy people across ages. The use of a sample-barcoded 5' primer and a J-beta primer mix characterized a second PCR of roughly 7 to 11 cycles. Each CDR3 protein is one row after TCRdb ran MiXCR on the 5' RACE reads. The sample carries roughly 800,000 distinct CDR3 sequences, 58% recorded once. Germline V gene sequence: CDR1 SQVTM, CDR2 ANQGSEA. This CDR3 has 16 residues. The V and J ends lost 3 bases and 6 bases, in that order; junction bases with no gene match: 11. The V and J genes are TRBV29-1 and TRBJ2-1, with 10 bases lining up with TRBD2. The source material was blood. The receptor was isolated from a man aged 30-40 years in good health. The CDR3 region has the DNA TGCAGCGTTGAGTTAGCCAGCGGGAGGGACGGCAATGAGCAGTTCTTC. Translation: CSVELASGRDGNEQFF.